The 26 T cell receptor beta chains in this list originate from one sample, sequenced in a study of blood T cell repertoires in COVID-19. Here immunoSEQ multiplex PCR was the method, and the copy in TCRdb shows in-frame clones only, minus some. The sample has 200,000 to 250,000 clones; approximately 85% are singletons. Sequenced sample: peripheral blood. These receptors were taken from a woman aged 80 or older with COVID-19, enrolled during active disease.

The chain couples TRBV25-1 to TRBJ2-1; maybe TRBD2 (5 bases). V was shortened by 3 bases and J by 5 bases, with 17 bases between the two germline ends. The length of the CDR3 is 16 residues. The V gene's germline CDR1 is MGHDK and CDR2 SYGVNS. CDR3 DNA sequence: TGTGCCAGCAGTGACCCCGGGGTTCAAATGGACAATGAGCAGTTCTTC. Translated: CASSDPGVQMDNEQFF.

The CDR3 nucleotides are TGTGCCAGCAGCCCCGTTTTGGGACTAGCGGGCTACGAGCAGTACTTC. Its protein is CASSPVLGLAGYEQYF. This sequence joins TRBV4-2 and TRBJ2-7; 12 nucleotides agree with TRBD2. V gave up 4 bases and J gave up 3 bases; unmatched junction bases: 7. Germline loops: CDR1 LGHNA, CDR2 YNFKEQ. The CDR3 runs 16 residues.

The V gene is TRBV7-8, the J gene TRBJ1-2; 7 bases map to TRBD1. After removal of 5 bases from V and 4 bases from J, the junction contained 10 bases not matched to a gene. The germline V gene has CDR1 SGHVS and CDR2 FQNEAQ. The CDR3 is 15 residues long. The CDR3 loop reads CASSNRGRGFYGYTF. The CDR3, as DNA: TGTGCCAGCAGCAACCGAGGCAGGGGGTTCTATGGCTACACCTTC.

CDR3 in DNA: TGTGCCAGCAGTTACTCCGGACAGCTAGCTAACTATGGCTACACCTTC. Amino acid sequence: CASSYSGQLANYGYTF. The rearrangement links TRBV6-5 to TRBJ1-2; TRBD1 might be the D (6 bases). The CDR3 is 16 residues long. V was pared by 0 bases and J by 0 bases, with 11 bases between. The germline V gene encodes CDR1 MNHEY and CDR2 SVGAGI.

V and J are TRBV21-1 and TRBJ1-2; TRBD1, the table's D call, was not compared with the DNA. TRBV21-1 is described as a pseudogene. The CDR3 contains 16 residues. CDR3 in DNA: TGTGCCAGCAGCAAAGCGGGGGATGGGACAGGGAACGGCTACACCTTC. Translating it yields CASSKAGDGTGNGYTF.

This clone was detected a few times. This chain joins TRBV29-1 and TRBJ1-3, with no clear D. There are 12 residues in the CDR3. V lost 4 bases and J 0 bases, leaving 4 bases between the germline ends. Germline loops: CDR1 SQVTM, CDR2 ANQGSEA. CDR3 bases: TGCAGCGTTGTAAACTCTGGAAACACCATATATTTT. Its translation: CSVVNSGNTIYF.

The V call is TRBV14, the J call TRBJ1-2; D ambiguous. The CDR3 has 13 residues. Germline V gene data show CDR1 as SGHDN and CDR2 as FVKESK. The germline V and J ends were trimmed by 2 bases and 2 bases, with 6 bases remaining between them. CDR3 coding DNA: TGTGCCAGCAGCCAATACACGAACTATGGCTACACCTTC. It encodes CASSQYTNYGYTF. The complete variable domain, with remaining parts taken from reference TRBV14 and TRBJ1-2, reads EAGVTQFPSHSVIEKGQTVTLRCDPISGHDNLYWYRRVMGKEIKFLLHFVKESKQDESGMPNNRFLAERTGGTYSTLKVQPAELEDSGVYFCASSQYTNYGYTFGSGTRLTVV.

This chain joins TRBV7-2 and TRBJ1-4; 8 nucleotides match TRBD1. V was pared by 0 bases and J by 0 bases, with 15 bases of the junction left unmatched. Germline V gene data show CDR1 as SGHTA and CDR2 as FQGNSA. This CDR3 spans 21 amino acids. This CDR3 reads CASSLALYGRGRSSTNEKLFF. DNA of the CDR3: TGTGCCAGCAGCTTAGCACTTTACGGCAGGGGGCGTTCTTCAACTAATGAAAAACTGTTTTTT.

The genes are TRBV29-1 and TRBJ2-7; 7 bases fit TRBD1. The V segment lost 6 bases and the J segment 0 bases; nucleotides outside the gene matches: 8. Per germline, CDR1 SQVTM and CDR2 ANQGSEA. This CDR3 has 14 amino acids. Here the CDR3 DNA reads TGCAGCGTCGAGGGGACAGCTAGCTCCTACGAGCAGTACTTC. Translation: CSVEGTASSYEQYF.

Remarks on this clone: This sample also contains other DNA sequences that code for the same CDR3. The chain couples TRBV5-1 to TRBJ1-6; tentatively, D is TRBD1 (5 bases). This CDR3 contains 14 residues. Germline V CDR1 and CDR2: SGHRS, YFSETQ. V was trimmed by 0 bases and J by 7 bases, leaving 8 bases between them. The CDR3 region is CASSLAGVNSPLHF. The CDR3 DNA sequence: TGCGCCAGCAGCTTGGCGGGGGTGAATTCACCCCTCCACTTT.

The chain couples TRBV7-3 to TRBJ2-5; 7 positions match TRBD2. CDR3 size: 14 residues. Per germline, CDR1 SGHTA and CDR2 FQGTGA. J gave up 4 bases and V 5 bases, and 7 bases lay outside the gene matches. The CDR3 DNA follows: TGTGCCAGCAGCCAACCAGCGGGGAGAGAGACCCAGTACTTC. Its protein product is CASSQPAGRETQYF.

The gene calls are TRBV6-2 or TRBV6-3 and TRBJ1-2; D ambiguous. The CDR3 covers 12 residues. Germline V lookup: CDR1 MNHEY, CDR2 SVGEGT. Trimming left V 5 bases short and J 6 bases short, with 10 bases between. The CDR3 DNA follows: TGTGCCAGCAGTCCATTCGGGGATGGCTACACCTTC. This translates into CASSPFGDGYTF.

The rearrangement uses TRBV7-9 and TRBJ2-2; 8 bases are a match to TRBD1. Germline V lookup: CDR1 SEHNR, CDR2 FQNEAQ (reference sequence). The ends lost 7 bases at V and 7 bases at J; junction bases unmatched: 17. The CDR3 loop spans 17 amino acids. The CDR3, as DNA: TGTGCCAGCACCCTCAACTTGCGACAGGGGTTGATCGGGGAGCTGTTTTTT. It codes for CASTLNLRQGLIGELFF. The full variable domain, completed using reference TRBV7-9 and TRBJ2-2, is DTGVSQNPRHKITKRGQNVTFRCDPISEHNRLYWYRQTLGQGPEFLTYFQNEAQLEKSRLLSDRFSAERPKGSFSTLEIQRTEQGDSAMYLCASTLNLRQGLIGELFFGEGSRLTVL.

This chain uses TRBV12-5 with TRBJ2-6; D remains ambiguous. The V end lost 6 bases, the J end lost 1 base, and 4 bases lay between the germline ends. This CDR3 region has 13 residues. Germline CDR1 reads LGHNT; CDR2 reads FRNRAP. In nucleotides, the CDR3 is TGTGCTAGTGGCGCGTCTGGGGCCAACGTCCTGACTTTC. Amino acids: CASGASGANVLTF.

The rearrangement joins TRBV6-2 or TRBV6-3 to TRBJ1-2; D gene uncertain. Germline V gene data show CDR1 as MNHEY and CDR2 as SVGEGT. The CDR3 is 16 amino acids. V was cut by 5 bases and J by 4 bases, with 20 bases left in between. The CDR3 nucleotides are TGTGCCAGCAGTCTCTCGGTAAGAGGCTCGGTCTATGGCTACACCTTC. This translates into CASSLSVRGSVYGYTF.

The CDR3 loop is CASSRDEKLFF. CDR3 DNA: TGTGCCAGCTCGAGGGATGAAAAACTGTTTTTT. This chain connects TRBV18 to TRBJ1-4; no clear D gene. There are 11 residues in the CDR3. The V gene lost 6 bases and the J gene lost 6 bases, with 5 bases spanning the gap. Looked up from germline, CDR1 is KGHSH and CDR2 is LQKENI.

Here the CDR3 DNA reads TGTGCCAGCAGAGACCAGGGGGCCGGCAATCAGCCCCAGCATTTT. Its protein product is CASRDQGAGNQPQHF. The rearrangement links TRBV2 to TRBJ1-5, with 8 bases fitting TRBD1. CDR1 and CDR2 (germline): SNHLY, FYNNEI. J gave up 2 bases and V 6 bases, and 6 bases lay outside the gene matches. The CDR3 is made up of 15 amino acids.

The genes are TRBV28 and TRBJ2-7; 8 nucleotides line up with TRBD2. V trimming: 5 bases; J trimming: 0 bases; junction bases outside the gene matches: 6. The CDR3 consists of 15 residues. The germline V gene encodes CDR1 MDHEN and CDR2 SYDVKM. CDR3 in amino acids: CASSRGGRTSYEQYF. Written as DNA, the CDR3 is TGTGCCAGCAGTCGGGGGGGGAGGACCTCCTACGAGCAGTACTTC.

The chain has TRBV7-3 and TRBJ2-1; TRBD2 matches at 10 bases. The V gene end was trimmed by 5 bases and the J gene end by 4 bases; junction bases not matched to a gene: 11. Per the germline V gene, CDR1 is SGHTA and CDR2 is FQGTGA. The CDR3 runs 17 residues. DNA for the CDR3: TGTGCCAGCAGCCCCTACGGACTAGCGGAACCATACAATGAGCAGTTCTTC. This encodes CASSPYGLAEPYNEQFF.

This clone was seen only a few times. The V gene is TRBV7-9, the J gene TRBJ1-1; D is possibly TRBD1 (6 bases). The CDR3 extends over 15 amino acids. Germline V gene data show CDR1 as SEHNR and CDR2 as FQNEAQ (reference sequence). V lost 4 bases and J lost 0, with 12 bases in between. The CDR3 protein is CASSSDRPMNTEAFF. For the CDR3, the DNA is TGTGCCAGCAGCTCCGACAGGCCCATGAACACTGAAGCTTTCTTT.

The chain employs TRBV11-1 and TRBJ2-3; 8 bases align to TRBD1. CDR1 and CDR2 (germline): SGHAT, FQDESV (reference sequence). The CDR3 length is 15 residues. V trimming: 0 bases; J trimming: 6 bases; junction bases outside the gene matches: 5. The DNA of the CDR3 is TGTGCCAGCAGCTTAGCCGGGACAGGCCGGGATACGCAGTATTTT. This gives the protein CASSLAGTGRDTQYF.

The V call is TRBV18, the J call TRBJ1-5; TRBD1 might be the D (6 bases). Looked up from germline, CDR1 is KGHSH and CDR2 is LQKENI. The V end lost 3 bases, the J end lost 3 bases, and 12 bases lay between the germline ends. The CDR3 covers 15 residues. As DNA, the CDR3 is TGTGCCAGCTCACCCTGGGGGCGCGTCAATCAGCCCCAGCATTTT. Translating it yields CASSPWGRVNQPQHF. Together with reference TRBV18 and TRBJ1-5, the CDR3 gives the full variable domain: NAGVMQNPRHLVRRRGQEARLRCSPMKGHSHVYWYRQLPEEGLKFMVYLQKENIIDESGMPKERFSAEFPKEGPSILRIQQVVRGDSAAYFCASSPWGRVNQPQHFGDGTRLSIL.

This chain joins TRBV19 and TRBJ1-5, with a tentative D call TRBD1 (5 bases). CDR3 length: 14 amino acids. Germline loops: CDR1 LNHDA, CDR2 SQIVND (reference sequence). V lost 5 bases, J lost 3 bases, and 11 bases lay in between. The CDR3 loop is CASSPRQLNQPQHF. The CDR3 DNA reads TGTGCCAGTAGTCCTCGACAGCTCAATCAGCCCCAGCATTTT.

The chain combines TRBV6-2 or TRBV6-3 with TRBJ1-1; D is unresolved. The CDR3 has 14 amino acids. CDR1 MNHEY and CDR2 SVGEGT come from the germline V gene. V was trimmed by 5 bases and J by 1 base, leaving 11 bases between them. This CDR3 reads CASSHGYKNTEAFF. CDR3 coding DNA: TGTGCCAGCAGTCACGGGTACAAGAACACTGAAGCTTTCTTT.

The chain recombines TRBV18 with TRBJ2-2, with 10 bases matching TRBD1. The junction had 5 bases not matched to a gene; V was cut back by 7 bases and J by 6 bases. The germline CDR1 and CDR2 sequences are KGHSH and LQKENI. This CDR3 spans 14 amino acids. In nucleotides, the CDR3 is TGTGCCAGCTTTCCAGGGACAGGGGCCGGGGAGCTGTTTTTT. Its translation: CASFPGTGAGELFF.

The CDR3 DNA reads as TGTGCCAGCAGCTTAGGGGGGGGGATGAACACAGATACGCAGTATTTT. Protein: CASSLGGGMNTDTQYF. J is TRBJ2-3 and V is TRBV11-2; TRBD2 matches 7 bases. Germline trimming cut 1 base from V and 2 bases from J; bases unmatched to any gene: 6. Germline CDR1 and CDR2: SGHAT and FQNNGV. This CDR3 comprises 16 residues.